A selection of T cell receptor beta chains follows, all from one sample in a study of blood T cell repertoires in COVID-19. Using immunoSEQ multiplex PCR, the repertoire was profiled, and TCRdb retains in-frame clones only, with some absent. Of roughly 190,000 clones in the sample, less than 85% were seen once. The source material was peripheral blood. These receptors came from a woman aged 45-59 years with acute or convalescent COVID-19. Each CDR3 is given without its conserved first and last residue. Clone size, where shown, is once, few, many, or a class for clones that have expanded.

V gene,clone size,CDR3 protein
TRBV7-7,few,ASSPGTSTDTQY
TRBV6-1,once,ASSELGPGQRVYGYT
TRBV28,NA,ATREGRTGTYEQF
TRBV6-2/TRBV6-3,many,ASSGGQSYGYT
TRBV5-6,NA,ASSLLGRGETQY
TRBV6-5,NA,ASRSDRRNEKLF
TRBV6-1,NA,ASSEPGRASTYEQY
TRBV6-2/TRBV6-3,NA,ASSSFGGSGAYEQY
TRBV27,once,ASSFLLGGTDTQY
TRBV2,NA,ASSERVKGNEQF
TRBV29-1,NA,SVEKRLDTEAF
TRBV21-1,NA,ATPPGQVPSYQETQY
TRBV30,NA,AWSRRQGEQY
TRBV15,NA,ATSRIDTQY
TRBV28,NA,ASTLGSGRHEQY
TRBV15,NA,ATSRDRAGGSNTIY
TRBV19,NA,ASSPGLAGEMAGELF
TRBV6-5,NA,ASRRTGVYTEAF
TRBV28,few,ASSDTGNYGYT
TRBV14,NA,ASSQELGGDTQY
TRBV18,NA,ASSLGQMNTEAF
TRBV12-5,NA,ASGLTGEQH
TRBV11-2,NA,ASSRPDRNYGYT
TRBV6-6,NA,ASIRTPGTGNTYEQY
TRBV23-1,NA,ASTHLKIPSSYEQY